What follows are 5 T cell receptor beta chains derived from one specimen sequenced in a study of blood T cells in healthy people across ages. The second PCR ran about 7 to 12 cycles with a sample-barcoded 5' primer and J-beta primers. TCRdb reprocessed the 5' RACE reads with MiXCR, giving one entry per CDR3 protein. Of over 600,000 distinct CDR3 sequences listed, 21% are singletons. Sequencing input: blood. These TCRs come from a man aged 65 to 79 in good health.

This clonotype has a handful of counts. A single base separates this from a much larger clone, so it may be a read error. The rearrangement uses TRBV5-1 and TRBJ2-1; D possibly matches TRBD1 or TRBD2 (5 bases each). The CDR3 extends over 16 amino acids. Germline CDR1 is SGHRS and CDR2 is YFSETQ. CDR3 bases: TGCGCCAGCAGCTTGCGGTCCCGGGGCTCCTACAATGGGCAGTTCTTC. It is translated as CASSLRSRGSYNGQFF.

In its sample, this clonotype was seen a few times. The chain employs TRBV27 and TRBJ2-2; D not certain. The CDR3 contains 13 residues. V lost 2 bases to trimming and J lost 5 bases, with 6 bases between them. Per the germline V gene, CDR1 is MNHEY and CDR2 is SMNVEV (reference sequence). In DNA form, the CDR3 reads TGTGCCAGCAGTTTAGGGTTTACCGGGGAGCTGTTTTTT. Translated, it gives CASSLGFTGELFF.

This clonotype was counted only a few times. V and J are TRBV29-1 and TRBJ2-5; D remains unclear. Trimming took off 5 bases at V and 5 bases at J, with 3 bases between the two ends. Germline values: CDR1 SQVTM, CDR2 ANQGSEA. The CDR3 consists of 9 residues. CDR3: CSVKETQYF. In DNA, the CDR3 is TGCAGCGTTAAGGAGACCCAGTACTTC.

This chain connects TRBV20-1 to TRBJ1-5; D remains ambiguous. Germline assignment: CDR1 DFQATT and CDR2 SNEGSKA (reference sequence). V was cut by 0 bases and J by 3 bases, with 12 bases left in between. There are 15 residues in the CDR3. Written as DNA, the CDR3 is TGCAGTGCTAGAGACCCGGGCCCCTCCAATCAGCCCCAGCATTTT. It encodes CSARDPGPSNQPQHF.

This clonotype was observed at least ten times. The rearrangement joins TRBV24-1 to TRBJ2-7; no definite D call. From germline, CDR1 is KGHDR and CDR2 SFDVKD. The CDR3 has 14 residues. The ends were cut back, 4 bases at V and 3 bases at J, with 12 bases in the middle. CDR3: CATSDPKVDYEQYF. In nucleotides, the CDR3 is TGTGCCACCAGTGACCCTAAAGTAGACTACGAGCAGTACTTC.